This T cell receptor (beta chain) was captured in a study of Graves' ophthalmopathy and Graves' hyperthyroidism. From RNA, the CDR3 regions of TCR beta chains were amplified and sequenced. HTBI-primed first-round RT-PCR preceded second-round multiplex PCR. TCRdb ran MiXCR on the multiplex PCR reads and lists one entry per CDR3 protein. The profile shows about 400,000 distinct CDR3 sequences, 18% of them singletons. The CDR3 extends over 19 amino acids. The germline gives CDR1 SGHAT, CDR2 FQDESV (reference sequence). Trimming removed 5 bases at V and 0 bases at J, with 23 bases between. Findings and limits, study-wide: A model built from 13 signatures distinguished ophthalmopathy from stable hyperthyroidism with about 86% sensitivity and about 80% specificity.

PBMCs stemmed from roughly 9.4 ml of fresh peripheral blood. This clonotype was found many times. Its antigen is as yet unknown. The gene calls are TRBV11-1 and TRBJ1-5; possible D gene TRBD1, 6 bases. The source material was peripheral blood. This TCR came from a woman under 30 with Graves' ophthalmopathy. CDR3 loop: CASSPQGRGDLYSNQPQHF. The CDR3 region has the DNA TGTGCCAGCAGCCCACAGGGAAGGGGGGATCTATATAGCAATCAGCCCCAGCATTTT.